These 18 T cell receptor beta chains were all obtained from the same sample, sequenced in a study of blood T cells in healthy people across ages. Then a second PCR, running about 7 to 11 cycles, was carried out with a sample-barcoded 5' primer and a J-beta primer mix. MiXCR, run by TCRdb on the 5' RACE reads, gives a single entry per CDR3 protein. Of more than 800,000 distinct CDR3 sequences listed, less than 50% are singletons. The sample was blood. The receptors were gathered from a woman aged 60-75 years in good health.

CDR3: CASRKDRVGTGELFF. CDR3 sequence (DNA): TGTGCCAGCAGGAAAGACAGGGTGGGCACCGGGGAGCTGTTTTTT. The rearrangement uses TRBV27 and TRBJ2-2; 7 nucleotides agree with TRBD1. Germline V gene lookup returns CDR1 MNHEY and CDR2 SMNVEV (reference sequence). The CDR3 is 15 residues long. V was pared by 6 bases and J by 4 bases, with 8 bases of the junction left unmatched.

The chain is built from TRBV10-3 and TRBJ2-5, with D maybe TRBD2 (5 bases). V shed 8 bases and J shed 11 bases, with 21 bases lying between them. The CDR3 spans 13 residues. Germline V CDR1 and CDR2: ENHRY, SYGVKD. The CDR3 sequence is CAIGGLNNNEQYF. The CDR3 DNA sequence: TGTGCCATCGGTGGACTGAACAACAATGAGCAGTACTTC.

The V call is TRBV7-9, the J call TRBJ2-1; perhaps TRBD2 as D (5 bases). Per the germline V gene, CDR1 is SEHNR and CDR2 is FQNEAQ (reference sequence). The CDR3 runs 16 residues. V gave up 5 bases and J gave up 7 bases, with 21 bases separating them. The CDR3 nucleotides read TGTGCCAGCAGCCCACGCCTCTCACTAGTATCGAATGAGCAGTTCTTC. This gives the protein CASSPRLSLVSNEQFF.

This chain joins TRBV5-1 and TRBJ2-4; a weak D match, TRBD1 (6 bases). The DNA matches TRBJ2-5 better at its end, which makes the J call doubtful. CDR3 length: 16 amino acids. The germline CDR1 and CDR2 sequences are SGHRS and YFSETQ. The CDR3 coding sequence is TGCGCCAGCAGAAATGGACAGCGCTATAATCAAGAGACCCAGTACTTC. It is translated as CASRNGQRYNQETQYF.

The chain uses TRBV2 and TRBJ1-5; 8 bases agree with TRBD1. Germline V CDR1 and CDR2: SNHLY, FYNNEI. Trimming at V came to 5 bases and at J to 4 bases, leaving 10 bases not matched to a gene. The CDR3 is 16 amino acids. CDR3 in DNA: TGTGCCAGCAGTCGACAGGGGAGTGGACCTAATCAGCCCCAGCATTTT. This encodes CASSRQGSGPNQPQHF. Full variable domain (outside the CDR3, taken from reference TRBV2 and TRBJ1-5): EPEVTQTPSHQVTQMGQEVILRCVPISNHLYFYWYRQILGQKVEFLVSFYNNEISEKSEIFDDQFSVERPDGSNFTLKIRSTKLEDSAMYFCASSRQGSGPNQPQHFGDGTRLSIL.

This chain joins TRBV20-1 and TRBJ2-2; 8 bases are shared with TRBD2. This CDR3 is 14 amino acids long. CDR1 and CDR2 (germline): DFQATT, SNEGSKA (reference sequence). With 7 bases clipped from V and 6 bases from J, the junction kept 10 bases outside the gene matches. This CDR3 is CSVTGTRSAGELFF. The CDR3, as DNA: TGCAGTGTCACGGGGACTAGGAGCGCCGGGGAGCTGTTTTTT.

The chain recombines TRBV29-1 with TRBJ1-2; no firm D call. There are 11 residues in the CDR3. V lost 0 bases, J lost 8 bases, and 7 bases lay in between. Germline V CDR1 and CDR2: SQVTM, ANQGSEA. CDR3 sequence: CSVEEGLGYTF. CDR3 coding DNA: TGCAGCGTTGAAGAAGGGTTAGGCTACACCTTC.

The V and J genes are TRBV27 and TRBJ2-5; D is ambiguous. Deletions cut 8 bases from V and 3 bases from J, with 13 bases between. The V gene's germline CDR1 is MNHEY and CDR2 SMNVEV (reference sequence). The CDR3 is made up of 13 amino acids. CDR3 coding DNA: TGTGCCAGCTCGGCAGTTCCGGAAGAGACCCAGTACTTC. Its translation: CASSAVPEETQYF.

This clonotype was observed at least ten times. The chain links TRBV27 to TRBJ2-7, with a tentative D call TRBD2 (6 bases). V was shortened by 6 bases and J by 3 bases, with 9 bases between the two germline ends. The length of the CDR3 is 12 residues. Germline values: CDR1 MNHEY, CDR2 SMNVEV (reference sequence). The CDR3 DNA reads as TGTGCCAGCAGCGGGAGCGGCTACGAGCAGTACTTC. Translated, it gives CASSGSGYEQYF.

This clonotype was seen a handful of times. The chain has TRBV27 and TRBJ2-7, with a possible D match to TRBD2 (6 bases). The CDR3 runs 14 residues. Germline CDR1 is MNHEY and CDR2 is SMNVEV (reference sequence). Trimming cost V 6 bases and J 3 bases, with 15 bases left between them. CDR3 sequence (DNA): TGTGCCAGCAGCTACTACGGTAGCGGCTACGAGCAGTACTTC. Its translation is CASSYYGSGYEQYF.

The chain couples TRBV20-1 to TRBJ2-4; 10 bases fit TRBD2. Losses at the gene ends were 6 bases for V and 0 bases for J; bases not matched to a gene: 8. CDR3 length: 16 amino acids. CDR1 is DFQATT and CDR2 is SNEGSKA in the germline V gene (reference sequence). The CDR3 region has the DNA TGCAGTGCCAACGGACTAGCGGTACTAGCCAAAAACATTCAGTACTTC. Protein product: CSANGLAVLAKNIQYF.

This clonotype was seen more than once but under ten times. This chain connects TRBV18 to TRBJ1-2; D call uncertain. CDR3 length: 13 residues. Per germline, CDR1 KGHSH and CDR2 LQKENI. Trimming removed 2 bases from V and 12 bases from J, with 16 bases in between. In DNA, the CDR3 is TGTGCCAGCTCACCAGATCGACGGGCTAGGGACACCTTC. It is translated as CASSPDRRARDTF.

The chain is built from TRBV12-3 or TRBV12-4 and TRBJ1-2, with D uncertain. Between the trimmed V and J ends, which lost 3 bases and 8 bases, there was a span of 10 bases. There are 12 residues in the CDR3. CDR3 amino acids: CASSLRLEGYTF. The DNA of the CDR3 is TGTGCCAGCAGTTTGCGGTTGGAGGGCTACACCTTC.

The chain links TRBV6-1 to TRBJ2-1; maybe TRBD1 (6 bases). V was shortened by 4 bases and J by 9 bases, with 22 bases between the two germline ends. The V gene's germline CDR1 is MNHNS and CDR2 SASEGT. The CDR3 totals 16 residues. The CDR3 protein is CASSVWGHTPMGEQFF. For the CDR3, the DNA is TGTGCCAGCAGTGTCTGGGGACACACGCCCATGGGTGAGCAGTTCTTC.

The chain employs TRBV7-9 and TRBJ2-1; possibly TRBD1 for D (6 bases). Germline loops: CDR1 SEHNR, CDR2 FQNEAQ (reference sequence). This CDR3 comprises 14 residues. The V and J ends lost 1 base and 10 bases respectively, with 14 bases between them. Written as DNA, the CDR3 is TGTGCCAGCAGCTTAGTCTCAGGGGAGAGCGAGCAGTTCTTC. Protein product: CASSLVSGESEQFF. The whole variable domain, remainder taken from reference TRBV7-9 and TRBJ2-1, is DTGVSQNPRHKITKRGQNVTFRCDPISEHNRLYWYRQTLGQGPEFLTYFQNEAQLEKSRLLSDRFSAERPKGSFSTLEIQRTEQGDSAMYLCASSLVSGESEQFFGPGTRLTVL.

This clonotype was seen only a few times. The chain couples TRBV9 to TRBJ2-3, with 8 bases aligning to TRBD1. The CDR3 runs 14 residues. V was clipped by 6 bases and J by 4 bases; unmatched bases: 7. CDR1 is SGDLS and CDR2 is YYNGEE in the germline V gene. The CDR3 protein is CASNRDRTSDTQYF. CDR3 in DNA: TGTGCCAGCAACAGGGACAGGACCTCAGATACGCAGTATTTT. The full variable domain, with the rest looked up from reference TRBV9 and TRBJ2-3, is DSGVTQTPKHLITATGQRVTLRCSPRSGDLSVYWYQQSLDQGLQFLIQYYNGEERAKGNILERFSAQQFPDLHSELNLSSLELGDSALYFCASNRDRTSDTQYFGPGTRLTVL.

CDR3 protein: CATFDRRGNEKLFF. DNA for the CDR3: TGTGCCACCTTCGACAGGCGGGGTAATGAAAAACTGTTTTTT. The chain is built from TRBV24-1 and TRBJ1-4; maybe TRBD1 (6 bases). With 9 bases removed from V and 4 bases from J, the gap between germline ends came to 14 bases. The length of the CDR3 is 14 residues. Germline V gene data show CDR1 as KGHDR and CDR2 as SFDVKD.

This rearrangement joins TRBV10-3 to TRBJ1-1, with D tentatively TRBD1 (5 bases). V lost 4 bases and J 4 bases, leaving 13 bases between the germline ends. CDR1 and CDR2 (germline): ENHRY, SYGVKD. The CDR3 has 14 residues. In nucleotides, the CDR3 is TGTGCCATCAGTGGCTTAAGCAGGGCCACTGAAGCTTTCTTT. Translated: CAISGLSRATEAFF.